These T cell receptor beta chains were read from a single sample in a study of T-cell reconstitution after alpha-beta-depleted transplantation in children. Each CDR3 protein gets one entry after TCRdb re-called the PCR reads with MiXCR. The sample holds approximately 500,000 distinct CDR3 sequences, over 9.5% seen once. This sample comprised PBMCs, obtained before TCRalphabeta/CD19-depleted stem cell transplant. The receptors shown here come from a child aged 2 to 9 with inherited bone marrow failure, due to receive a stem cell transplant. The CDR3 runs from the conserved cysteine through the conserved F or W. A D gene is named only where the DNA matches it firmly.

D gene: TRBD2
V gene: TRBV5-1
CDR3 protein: CASPRMGGYYEQYF

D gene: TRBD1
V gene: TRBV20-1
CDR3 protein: CSAHSGGLHPDKFF

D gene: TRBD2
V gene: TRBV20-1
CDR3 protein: CSARGDSPYSYNEQFF

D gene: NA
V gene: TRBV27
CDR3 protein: CASTAEPSYEQYF

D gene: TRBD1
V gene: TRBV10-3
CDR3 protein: CAISEYRGSGANVLTF

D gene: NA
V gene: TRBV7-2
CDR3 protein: CASSPDFSTQYF

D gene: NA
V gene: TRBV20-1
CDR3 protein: CSASKQLETQYF

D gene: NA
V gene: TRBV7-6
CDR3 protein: CASSLASRGQTEAFF

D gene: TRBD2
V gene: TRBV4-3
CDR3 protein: CASSQDTSVSYEQYF

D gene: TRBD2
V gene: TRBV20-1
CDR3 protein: CIARGTSGRLGWNEQFF

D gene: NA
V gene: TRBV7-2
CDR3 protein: CASSLYPETQYF

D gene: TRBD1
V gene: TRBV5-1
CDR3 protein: CASSLVQGGGTEAFF

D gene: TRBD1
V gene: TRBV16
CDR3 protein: CASSPPGQGDEAFF

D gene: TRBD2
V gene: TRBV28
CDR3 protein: CASSLAGALTEQYF

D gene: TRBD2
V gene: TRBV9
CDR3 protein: CASSVGGRAKHEQFF

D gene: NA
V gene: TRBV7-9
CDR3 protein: CASIPLDAAGARETQYF

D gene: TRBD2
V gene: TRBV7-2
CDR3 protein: CVSSWTSEGEQYF

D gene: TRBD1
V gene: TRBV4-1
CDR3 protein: CASSQAPKDRVYYEQYF

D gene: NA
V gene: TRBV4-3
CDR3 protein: CASSQSGVSYNEQFF

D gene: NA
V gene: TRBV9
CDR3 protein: CASSEDPRDMNTGELFF

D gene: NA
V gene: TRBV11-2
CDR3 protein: CASRSGVSYNEQFF

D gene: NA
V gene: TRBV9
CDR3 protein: CASSTTGVYNEQFF

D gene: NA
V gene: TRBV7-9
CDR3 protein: CASSVDWGDTEAFF

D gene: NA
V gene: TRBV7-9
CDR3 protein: CASSLGLVGTDTQYF

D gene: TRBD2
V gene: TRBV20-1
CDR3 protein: CSARAPGLAGPLGSDTQYF

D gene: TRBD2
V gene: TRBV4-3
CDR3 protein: CASSRGLAGSGSSYNEQFF

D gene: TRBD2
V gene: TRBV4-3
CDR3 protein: CASSRVLSGRSNYEQYF

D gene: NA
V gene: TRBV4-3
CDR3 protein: CASSQAFRDIQYF

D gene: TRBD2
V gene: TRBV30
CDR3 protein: CAWSVFLGKREGSYNEQFF

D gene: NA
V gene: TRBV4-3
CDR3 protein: CASSQDPQGALPGLNTEAFF

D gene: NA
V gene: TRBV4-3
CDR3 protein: CASSQDILATNTGELFF

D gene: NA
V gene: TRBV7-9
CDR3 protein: CASSPKGFSYEQYF

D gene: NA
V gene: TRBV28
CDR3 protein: CASSFIGYSGYTF

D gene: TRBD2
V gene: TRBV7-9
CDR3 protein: CASSQTSGRTNEQYF

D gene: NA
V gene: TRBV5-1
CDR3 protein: CASSLSGRNQETQYF

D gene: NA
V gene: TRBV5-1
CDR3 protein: CASREAGNTEAFF

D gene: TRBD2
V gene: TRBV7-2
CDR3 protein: CASSSQTSVWTGELFF

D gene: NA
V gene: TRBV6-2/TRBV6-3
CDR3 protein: CASSPPSQYEQYF

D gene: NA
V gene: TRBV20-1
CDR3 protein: CSAEDTTDTQYF

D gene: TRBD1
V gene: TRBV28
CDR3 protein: CASRTGTGDQPQHF

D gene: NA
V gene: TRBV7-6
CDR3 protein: CASSLYLAGTDTQYF

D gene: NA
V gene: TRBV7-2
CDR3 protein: CASSLAPGTVTGELFF

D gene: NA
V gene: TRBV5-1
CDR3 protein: CASSLEGGYEQYF

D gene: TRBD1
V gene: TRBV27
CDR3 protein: CASSLSPPTGGVYGYTF

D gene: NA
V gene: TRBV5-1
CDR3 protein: CASSWGHQNTEAFF

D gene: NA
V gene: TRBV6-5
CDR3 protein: CASRSESGTQQFF

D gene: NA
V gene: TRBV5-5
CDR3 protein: CASSRSRVGNEQFF

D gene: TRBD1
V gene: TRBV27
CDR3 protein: CASSLFQGASGELFF

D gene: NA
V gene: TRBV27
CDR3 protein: CASSLGLPPYNEQFF

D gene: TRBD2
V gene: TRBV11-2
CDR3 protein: CASSLGSGRARVRGDTQYF

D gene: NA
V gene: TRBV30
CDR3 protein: CAWSLGSEGYTF

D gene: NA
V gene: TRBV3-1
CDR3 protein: CASSQDIGPGNTIYF

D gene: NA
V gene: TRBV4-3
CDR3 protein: CASSQEFRGSSYEQYF